The next 13 T cell receptor beta chains were all read from a single sample in a study of cytotoxic CD8 clonotypes in ibrutinib-treated CLL. Assay: immunoSEQ multiplex PCR; the TCRdb copy retains only in-frame clones and omits some. Of tens of thousands of clones listed, approximately 51% are singletons. This specimen consisted of PBMCs, obtained before ibrutinib treatment. The receptors originated from a human donor with chronic lymphocytic leukemia.

This sequence joins TRBV11-2 and TRBJ2-1; D might be TRBD2 (5 bases). The germline CDR1 and CDR2 sequences are SGHAT and FQNNGV. Trimming took 5 bases from V and 1 from J, leaving 12 bases between them. This CDR3 has 15 amino acids. CDR3 in DNA: TGTGCCAGCAGCCCGACCGGGATTTCCTACAATGAGCAGTTCTTC. Its protein is CASSPTGISYNEQFF.

This clone was observed once. The genes are TRBV6-5 and TRBJ1-6; weak D call: TRBD1 (5 bases). CDR1 MNHEY and CDR2 SVGAGI come from the germline V gene. Trimming took 5 bases from V and 8 from J, leaving 10 bases between them. The CDR3 spans 13 residues. DNA for the CDR3: TGTGCCAGCAGTCAGGGACGATATTCACCCCTCCACTTT. This gives the protein CASSQGRYSPLHF.

V is TRBV7-3 and J is TRBJ1-1; TRBD1 might be the D (5 bases). From germline, CDR1 is SGHTA and CDR2 FQGTGA. V was shortened by 5 bases and J by 2 bases, with 12 bases between the two germline ends. The CDR3 loop spans 14 amino acids. The CDR3 here is CASSPGGPNTEAFF. The CDR3 DNA follows: TGTGCCAGCAGCCCCGGGGGACCAAACACTGAAGCTTTCTTT.

This clone has more than one count but fewer than ten. This chain uses TRBV4-2 with TRBJ2-2; 9 nucleotides match TRBD1. CDR1 is LGHNA, CDR2 YNFKEQ, per germline. The CDR3 has 16 amino acids. J was trimmed by 2 bases and V by 2 bases; bases with no gene match: 3. The CDR3 sequence is CASSQRDRDNTGELFF. The CDR3 nucleotides are TGTGCCAGCAGCCAAAGGGACAGGGATAACACCGGGGAGCTGTTTTTT.

V and J are TRBV18 and TRBJ1-6, with a possible D match to TRBD1 (5 bases). The V end lost 5 bases, the J end lost 5 bases, and 13 bases lay between the germline ends. This CDR3 contains 15 residues. Per germline, CDR1 KGHSH and CDR2 LQKENI. Written as DNA, the CDR3 is TGTGCCAGCTCATCCCGGGACCTAAATAATTCACCCCTCCACTTT. As protein: CASSSRDLNNSPLHF.

The sample holds a few counts of this clone. The V and J genes are TRBV19 and TRBJ2-1; D is perhaps TRBD1 or TRBD2 (5 bases each). The CDR3 length is 14 residues. Trimming took off 8 bases at V and 0 bases at J, with 11 bases between the two ends. Germline-derived CDR1 and CDR2 are LNHDA and SQIVND (reference sequence). CDR3 amino acids: CASGDRSSYNEQFF. In DNA, the CDR3 is TGTGCCAGTGGGGACCGGAGCTCCTACAATGAGCAGTTCTTC.

The chain joins TRBV10-3 to TRBJ1-1; 7 bases map to TRBD1. The CDR3 length is 13 residues. With 10 bases clipped from V and 6 bases from J, the junction kept 11 bases outside the gene matches. CDR1 ENHRY and CDR2 SYGVKD come from the germline V gene. The CDR3 loop is CATDRQGNAEAFF. CDR3 DNA sequence: TGTGCCACAGATAGACAGGGTAACGCTGAAGCTTTCTTT.

This clone was counted a few times. This chain joins TRBV19 and TRBJ2-2; no reliable D call. The CDR3 covers 12 residues. V shed 3 bases and J shed 8 bases, with 7 bases lying between them. Germline-derived CDR1 and CDR2 are LNHDA and SQIVND (reference sequence). CDR3: CASSIDAGELFF. CDR3 coding DNA: TGTGCCAGTAGTATCGACGCGGGGGAGCTGTTTTTT. The variable domain in full, with the rest retrieved from reference TRBV19 and TRBJ2-2, is DGGITQSPKYLFRKEGQNVTLSCEQNLNHDAMYWYRQDPGQGLRLIYYSQIVNDFQKGDIAEGYSVSREKKESFPLTVTSAQKNPTAFYLCASSIDAGELFFGEGSRLTVL.

In regard to this clone: Relative to the germline gene, one junction end is altered; a read error may explain this. This sequence joins TRBV10-3 and TRBJ2-4; D is undetermined. In germline, CDR1 is ENHRY, CDR2 SYGVKD. The length of the CDR3 is 13 residues. The chain's CDR3 is CAISGPPLRSLDF. For the CDR3, the DNA is TGTGCCATCAGTGGGCCCCCACTGCGTTCCTTGGACTTC.

This clone showed up just a few times. The chain is built from TRBV7-9 and TRBJ1-2; D is uncertain. There are 11 residues in the CDR3. CDR1 and CDR2 (germline): SEHNR, FQNEAQ (reference sequence). Between the trimmed V and J ends, which lost 6 bases and 6 bases, there was a span of 8 bases. CDR3 loop: CASSRKHGYTF. The CDR3 bases are TGTGCCAGCAGTAGAAAGCATGGCTACACCTTC.

The chain links TRBV5-1 to TRBJ1-2; no reliable D call. This CDR3 has 15 amino acids. The germline V gene has CDR1 SGHRS and CDR2 YFSETQ. Deletions cut 0 bases from V and 7 bases from J, with 16 bases between. CDR3 DNA: TGCGCCAGCAGCTTGGGTGACCCCCCTGGACTTGGCTACACCTTC. The encoded protein is CASSLGDPPGLGYTF.

The rearrangement joins TRBV19 to TRBJ1-1, with D unclear. The CDR3 extends over 13 amino acids. V lost 5 bases to trimming and J lost 4 bases, with 11 bases between them. Germline V gene lookup returns CDR1 LNHDA and CDR2 SQIVND (reference sequence). CDR3 protein: CASSARLATEAFF. The DNA of the CDR3 is TGTGCCAGTAGTGCCCGACTCGCCACTGAAGCTTTCTTT. Full variable domain (outside the CDR3, taken from reference TRBV19 and TRBJ1-1): DGGITQSPKYLFRKEGQNVTLSCEQNLNHDAMYWYRQDPGQGLRLIYYSQIVNDFQKGDIAEGYSVSREKKESFPLTVTSAQKNPTAFYLCASSARLATEAFFGQGTRLTVV.

This clone was counted a few times. The CDR3 coding sequence is TGTGCCAGCAGCTCGCGGACAGGGGCCGAGACCCAGTACTTC. This sequence encodes CASSSRTGAETQYF. The chain has TRBV7-9 and TRBJ2-5; 9 bases agree with TRBD1. The CDR3 extends over 14 amino acids. V lost 4 bases and J lost 5; bases outside the gene matches: 5. Germline V gene sequence: CDR1 SEHNR, CDR2 FQNEAQ (reference sequence).